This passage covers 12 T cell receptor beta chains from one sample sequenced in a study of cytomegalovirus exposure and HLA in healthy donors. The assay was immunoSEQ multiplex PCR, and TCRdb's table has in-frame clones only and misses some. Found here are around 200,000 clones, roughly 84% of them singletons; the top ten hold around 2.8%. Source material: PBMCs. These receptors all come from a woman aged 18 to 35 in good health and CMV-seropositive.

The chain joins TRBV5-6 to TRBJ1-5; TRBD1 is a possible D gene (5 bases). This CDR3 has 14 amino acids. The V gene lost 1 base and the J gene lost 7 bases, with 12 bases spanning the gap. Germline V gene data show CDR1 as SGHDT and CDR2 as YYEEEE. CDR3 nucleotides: TGTGCCAGCAGCTTGAGCAGGGTGAGGCAGCCCCAGCATTTT. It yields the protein CASSLSRVRQPQHF.

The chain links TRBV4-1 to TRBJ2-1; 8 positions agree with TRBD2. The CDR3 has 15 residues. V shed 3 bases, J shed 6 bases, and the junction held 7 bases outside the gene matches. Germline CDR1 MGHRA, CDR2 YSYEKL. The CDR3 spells CASSHRLGGGNEQFF. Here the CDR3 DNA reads TGCGCCAGCAGCCATCGCCTCGGGGGGGGCAATGAGCAGTTCTTC.

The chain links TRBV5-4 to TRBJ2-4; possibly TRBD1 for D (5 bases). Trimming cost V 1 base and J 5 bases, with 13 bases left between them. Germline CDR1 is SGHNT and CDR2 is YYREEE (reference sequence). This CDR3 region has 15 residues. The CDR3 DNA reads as TGTGCCAGCAGCTTGCCCACAGGTGGGGAAAACATTCAGTACTTC. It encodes CASSLPTGGENIQYF.

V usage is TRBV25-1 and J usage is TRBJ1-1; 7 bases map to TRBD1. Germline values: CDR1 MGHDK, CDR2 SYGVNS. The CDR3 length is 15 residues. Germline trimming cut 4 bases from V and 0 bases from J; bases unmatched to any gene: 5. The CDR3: CASSGMTGMNTEAFF. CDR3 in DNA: TGTGCCAGCAGTGGCATGACAGGGATGAACACTGAAGCTTTCTTT. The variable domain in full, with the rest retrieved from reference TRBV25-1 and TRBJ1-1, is EADIYQTPRYLVIGTGKKITLECSQTMGHDKMYWYQQDPGMELHLIHYSYGVNSTEKGDLSSESTVSRIRTEHFPLTLESARPSHTSQYLCASSGMTGMNTEAFFGQGTRLTVV.

CDR3 DNA: TGTGCCAGCAGCTTCAGGGGGCCCCACTATGGCTACACCTTC. Protein sequence: CASSFRGPHYGYTF. The rearrangement joins TRBV7-2 to TRBJ1-2; 8 nucleotides agree with TRBD1. The germline V gene encodes CDR1 SGHTA and CDR2 FQGNSA. The length of the CDR3 is 14 residues. With 3 bases clipped from V and 3 bases from J, the junction kept 3 bases outside the gene matches.

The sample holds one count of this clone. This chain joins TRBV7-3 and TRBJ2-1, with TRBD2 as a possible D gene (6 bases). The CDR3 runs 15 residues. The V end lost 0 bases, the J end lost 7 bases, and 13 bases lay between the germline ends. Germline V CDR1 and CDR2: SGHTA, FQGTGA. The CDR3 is CASSLTLGGGNEQFF. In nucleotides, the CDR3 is TGTGCCAGCAGCTTAACGTTGGGGGGTGGAAATGAGCAGTTCTTC.

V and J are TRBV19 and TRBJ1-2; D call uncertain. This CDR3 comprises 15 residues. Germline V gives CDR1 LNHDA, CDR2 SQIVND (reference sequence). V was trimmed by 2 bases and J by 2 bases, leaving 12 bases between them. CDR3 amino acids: CASSINGNANYGYTF. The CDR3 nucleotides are TGTGCCAGTAGTATAAACGGGAACGCAAACTATGGCTACACCTTC.

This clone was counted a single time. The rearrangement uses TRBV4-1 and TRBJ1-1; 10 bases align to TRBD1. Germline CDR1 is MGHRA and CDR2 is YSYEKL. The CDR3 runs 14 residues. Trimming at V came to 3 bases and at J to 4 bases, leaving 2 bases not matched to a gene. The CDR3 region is CASSQDRGSTEAFF. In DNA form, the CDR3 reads TGCGCCAGCAGCCAGGACAGGGGGAGCACTGAAGCTTTCTTT.

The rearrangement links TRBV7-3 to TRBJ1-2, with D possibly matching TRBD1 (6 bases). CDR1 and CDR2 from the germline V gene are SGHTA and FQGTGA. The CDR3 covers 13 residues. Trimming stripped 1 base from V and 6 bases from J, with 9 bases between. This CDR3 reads CASSLNQGHGYTF. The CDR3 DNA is TGTGCCAGCAGCTTAAATCAGGGGCATGGCTACACCTTC.

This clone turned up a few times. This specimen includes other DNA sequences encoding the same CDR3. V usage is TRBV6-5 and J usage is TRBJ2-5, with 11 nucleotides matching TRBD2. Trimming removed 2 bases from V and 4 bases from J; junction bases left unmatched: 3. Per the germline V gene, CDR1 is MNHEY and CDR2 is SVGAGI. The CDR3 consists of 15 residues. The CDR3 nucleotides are TGTGCCAGCAGTTACCTAGCGGGGGGTCGAGAGACCCAGTACTTC. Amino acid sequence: CASSYLAGGRETQYF.

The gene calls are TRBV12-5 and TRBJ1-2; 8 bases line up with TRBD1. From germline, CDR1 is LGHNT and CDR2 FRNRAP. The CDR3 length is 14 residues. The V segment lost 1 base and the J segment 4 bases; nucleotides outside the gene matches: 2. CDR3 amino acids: CASGLGGTGYGYTF. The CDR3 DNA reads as TGTGCTAGTGGTTTGGGGGGGACAGGCTATGGCTACACCTTC.

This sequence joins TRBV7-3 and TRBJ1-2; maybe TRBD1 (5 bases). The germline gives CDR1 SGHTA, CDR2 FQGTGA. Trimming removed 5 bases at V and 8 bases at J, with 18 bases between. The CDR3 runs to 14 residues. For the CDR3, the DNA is TGTGCCAGCAGCCTAGCCGGGGGAGTGAGGGGCTACACCTTC. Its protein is CASSLAGGVRGYTF.